The entry below gives a single TCR beta chain sequence along with its context. The entry originates in a study of blood T cell repertoires in COVID-19. Study-wide background: The United States, Italy and Spain supplied acute and convalescent COVID-19 samples. Nucleic acid was either cDNA or gDNA, and it came from T cells, B-cell-depleted T cells, or PBMCs.

V was trimmed by 6 bases and J by 5 bases, leaving 7 bases between them. The CDR3 is 11 amino acids. The germline gives CDR1 MNHEY, CDR2 SMNVEV (reference sequence). Original processing notes: Estimation of nucleated cell counts was performed using reference gene primer amplification. Here immunoSEQ multiplex PCR was the method, and the copy in TCRdb shows in-frame clones only, minus some. V and J calls and clone size are copied from that table; D and trimming were computed from the DNA. The table shows over 200,000 clones, with more than 85% occurring only once. The sequence was collected from a man aged 35 to 55 with acute or convalescent COVID-19. Input material: peripheral blood. The genes are TRBV27 and TRBJ1-1; D not resolved. CDR3 sequence (DNA): TGTGCCAGCAGGACGGGAACTGAAGCTTTCTTT. This translates into CASRTGTEAFF.